This record concerns one T cell receptor beta chain sequence. The antigen it binds to is not known. The record has no base qualities; no much larger clone is one base away. The time point label, read with the paper, signifies: baseline before first vaccination. Samples from vaccinated people were obtained from the UK trials COV001 and COV002, which included a single-blind randomized controlled phase 2/3 trial of AZD1222 (ChAdOx1 nCoV-19) in healthy adults. For TCRbeta chain sequencing, PBMC samples were collected from trial participants at day 0 and at day 28 after the second dose. The CDR3 regions of human TCRbeta chains were subjected to immunosequencing. For the original study's pipeline: Repertoire TCRs were checked for matches against a reference library of SARS-CoV-2-specific TCRs that had been generated using the MIRA antigen-specificity platform. Breadth was defined as the fraction of unique TCRs that were SARS-CoV-2-associated. Depth was defined as the fraction of total T cells that were SARS-CoV-2-associated. Each spike-specific TCR was assigned to its reactive spike region and to a CD4 or CD8 class using the MIRA data. Log10-transformed breadth and depth values were compared by one-way ANOVA with Sidak's multiple comparisons tests. Not all clones reach the TCRdb copy of this immuneACCESS table, which keeps in-frame sequences only. Checked studies attribute under half of the gap to unresolved V genes and leave the rest unexplained. The V and J calls and the clone size are those of that table, but D and trimming were determined from the DNA. The sample table shows fewer than 150,000 clones, and 80% to 95% are seen once. The top ten constitute about 3% of the sample.

Based on the germline V gene (reference sequence), the CDR1 and CDR2 sequences are LNHNV and YYDKDF. The V and J ends are trimmed by 1 base and 7 bases, leaving 10 bases between them. Including the terminal cysteine and phenylalanine, the CDR3 comprises 13 residues. Only the CDR3 part of the read is kept: 39 bases, read in frame from the first base. The sample comes from a study of T cell responses to AZD1222 COVID-19 vaccine (dated by TCRdb to the early 2020s). Regarding the study in general: AZD1222 recipients with second doses at about 4 weeks or about 12 weeks were pooled, because spike-specific TCR depth and breadth did not differ between schedules. TCR sequencing was performed for more than 230 trial participants, of whom roughly 200 were given two doses of AZD1222 and some 25 were given two doses of MenACWY control vaccine. Enrollment into the trials was organized by age into subgroups of 18-55, 56-69 and 70-plus years, and those subgroups contained 148, 28 and 57 TCR-sequenced participants, respectively. What the authors observed across the whole study: The 56-69-year group was small, and its depth increase did not reach significance, likely because of low power. Reportedly, close to half of the unique spike-specific TCRs recognized epitopes lying outside the regions that are mutated in the B.1.351 and B.1.1.7 variants. Because no day 14 peak-response samples were available, the repertoires could be characterized only after the peak T cell response. The whole spike protein was spanned by vaccine-associated CD4 TCRs, and dominant responses were seen in regions 160-218 and 743-854. Only a handful of AZD1222 recipients were SARS-CoV-2 seropositive at baseline, limiting conclusions about previously exposed vaccinees. After two AZD1222 doses, both the breadth and the depth of spike-specific TCRs were significantly higher than at day 0 and than in MenACWY recipients. Participants were mostly white British and included more females than males, and it was suggested by the authors that clonal diversity may have been underestimated.

The chain is assembled from TRBV15 and TRBJ1-1; the D gene assignment is ambiguous. The source is an adult in good health. The sequencing used peripheral blood, collected on day 0 of AZD1222 vaccination. Here the CDR3 is given as CATSRVLRGEAFF. The sequence in DNA is TGTGCCACCAGCAGAGTTCTCCGGGGTGAAGCTTTCTTT.